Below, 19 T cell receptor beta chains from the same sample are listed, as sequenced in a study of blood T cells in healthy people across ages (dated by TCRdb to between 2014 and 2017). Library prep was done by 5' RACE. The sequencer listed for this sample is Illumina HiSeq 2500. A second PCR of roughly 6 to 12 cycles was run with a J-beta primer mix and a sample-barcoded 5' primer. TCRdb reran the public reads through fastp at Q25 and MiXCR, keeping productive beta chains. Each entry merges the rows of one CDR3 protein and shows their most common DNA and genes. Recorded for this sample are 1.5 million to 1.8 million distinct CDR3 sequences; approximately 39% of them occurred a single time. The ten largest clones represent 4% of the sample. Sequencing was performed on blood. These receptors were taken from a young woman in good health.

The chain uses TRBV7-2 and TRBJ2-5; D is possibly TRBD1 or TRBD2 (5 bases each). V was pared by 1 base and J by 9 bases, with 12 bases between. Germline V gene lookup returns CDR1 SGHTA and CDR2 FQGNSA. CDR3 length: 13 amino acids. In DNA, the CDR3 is TGTGCCAGCAGCTTAGGACACGTGGGGGCCCAGTACTTC. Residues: CASSLGHVGAQYF.

The CDR3 here is CASSPNSANYGYTF. CDR3 coding DNA: TGTGCCAGCAGTCCCAACAGTGCTAACTATGGCTACACCTTC. The rearrangement uses TRBV27 and TRBJ1-2, with no clear D. This CDR3 has 14 amino acids. Germline V CDR1 and CDR2: MNHEY, SMNVEV (reference sequence). V was cut by 5 bases and J by 0 bases, with 10 bases left in between.

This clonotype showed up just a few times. Here the CDR3 reads CASSWDGLRPQHF. CDR3 sequence (DNA): TGTGCCAGCAGCTGGGACGGACTGCGTCCCCAGCATTTT. This rearrangement joins TRBV7-9 to TRBJ1-5, with D maybe TRBD1 (5 bases). V was cut by 4 bases and J by 10 bases, with 14 bases left in between. The CDR3 runs to 13 residues. Germline lookup yields CDR1 SEHNR and CDR2 FQNEAQ (reference sequence).

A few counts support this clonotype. DNA of the CDR3: TGTGCCAGCAGTTTAGCCCGGGACAGACATAATTCACCCCTCCACTTT. Translating it yields CASSLARDRHNSPLHF. The V gene is TRBV12-3 or TRBV12-4, the J gene TRBJ1-6, with 7 bases that match TRBD1. Trimming removed 0 bases from V and 5 bases from J; junction bases left unmatched: 4. This CDR3 is built from 16 residues.

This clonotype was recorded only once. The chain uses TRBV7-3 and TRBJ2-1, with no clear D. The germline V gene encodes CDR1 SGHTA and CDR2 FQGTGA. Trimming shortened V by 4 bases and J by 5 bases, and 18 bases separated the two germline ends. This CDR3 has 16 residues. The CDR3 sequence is CASSSTPDFPNNEQFF. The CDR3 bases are TGTGCCAGCAGCTCCACACCAGACTTTCCAAACAATGAGCAGTTCTTC.

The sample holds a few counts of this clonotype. CDR3 residues: CASSQDLDPLSSYNEQFF. The CDR3 DNA reads TGTGCCAGCAGCCAAGATCTCGATCCTCTTAGCTCCTACAATGAGCAGTTCTTC. This chain links TRBV3-1 with TRBJ2-1; no clear D gene. CDR1 LGHDT and CDR2 YNNKEL come from the germline V gene (reference sequence). The CDR3 runs to 18 residues. V lost 0 bases, J lost 0 bases, and 15 bases lay in between.

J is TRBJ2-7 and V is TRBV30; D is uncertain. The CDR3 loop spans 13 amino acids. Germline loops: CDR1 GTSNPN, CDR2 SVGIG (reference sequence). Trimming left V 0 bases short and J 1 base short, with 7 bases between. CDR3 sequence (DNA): TGTGCCTGGAGTGTATCCAGATCCTACGAGCAGTACTTC. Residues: CAWSVSRSYEQYF.

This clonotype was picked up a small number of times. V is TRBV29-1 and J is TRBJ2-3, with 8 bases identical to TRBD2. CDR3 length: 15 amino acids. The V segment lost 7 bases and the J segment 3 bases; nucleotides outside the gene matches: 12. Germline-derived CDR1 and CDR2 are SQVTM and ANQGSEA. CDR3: CSAAGRGGTTDTQYF. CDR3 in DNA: TGCAGCGCCGCCGGACGGGGGGGCACGACAGATACGCAGTATTTT.

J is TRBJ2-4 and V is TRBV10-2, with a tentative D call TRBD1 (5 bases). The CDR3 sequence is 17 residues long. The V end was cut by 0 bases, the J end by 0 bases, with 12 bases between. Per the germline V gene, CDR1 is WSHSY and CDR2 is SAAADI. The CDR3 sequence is CASSESDTYPAKNIQYF. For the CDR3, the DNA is TGCGCCAGCAGTGAGTCGGACACGTACCCAGCCAAAAACATTCAGTACTTC.

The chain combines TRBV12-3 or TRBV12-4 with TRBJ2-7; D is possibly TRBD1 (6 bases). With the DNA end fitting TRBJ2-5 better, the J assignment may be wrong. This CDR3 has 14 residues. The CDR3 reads CASSFVGGGETQYF. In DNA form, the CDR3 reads TGTGCCAGCAGTTTTGTAGGGGGTGGTGAGACCCAGTACTTC.

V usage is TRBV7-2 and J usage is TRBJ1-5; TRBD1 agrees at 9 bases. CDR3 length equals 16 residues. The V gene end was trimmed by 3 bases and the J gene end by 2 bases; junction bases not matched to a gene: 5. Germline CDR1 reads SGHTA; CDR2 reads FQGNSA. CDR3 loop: CASSFGQGLGNQPQHF. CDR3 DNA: TGTGCCAGCAGCTTCGGACAGGGGTTGGGCAATCAGCCCCAGCATTTT.

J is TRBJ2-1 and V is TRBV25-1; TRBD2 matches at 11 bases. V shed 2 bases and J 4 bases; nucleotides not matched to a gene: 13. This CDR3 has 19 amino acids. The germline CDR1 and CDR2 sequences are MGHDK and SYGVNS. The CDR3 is CASSEGILAGVLRYNEQFF. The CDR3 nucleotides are TGTGCCAGCAGTGAAGGAATACTAGCGGGAGTGTTGCGGTACAATGAGCAGTTCTTC.

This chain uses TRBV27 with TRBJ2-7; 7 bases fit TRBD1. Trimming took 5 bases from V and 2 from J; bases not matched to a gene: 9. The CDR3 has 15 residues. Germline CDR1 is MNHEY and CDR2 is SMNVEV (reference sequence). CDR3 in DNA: TGTGCCAGCAGTGCCCGGCGGACAGGAACCTACGAGCAGTACTTC. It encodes CASSARRTGTYEQYF.

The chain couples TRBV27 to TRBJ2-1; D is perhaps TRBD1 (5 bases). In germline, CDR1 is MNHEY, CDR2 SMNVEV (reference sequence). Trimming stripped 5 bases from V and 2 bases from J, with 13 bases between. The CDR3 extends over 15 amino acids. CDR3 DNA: TGTGCCAGCAGTCCCCGACAGAAAACCTACAATGAGCAGTTCTTC. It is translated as CASSPRQKTYNEQFF.

This CDR3 reads CASSQIIRGPRRTEQYF. The CDR3 DNA follows: TGTGCCAGCAGCCAGATTATCAGGGGGCCGAGAAGAACCGAGCAGTACTTC. The chain is built from TRBV3-1 and TRBJ2-7, with 8 positions matching TRBD1. With 3 bases clipped from V and 6 bases from J, the junction kept 16 bases outside the gene matches. CDR1 and CDR2 (germline): LGHDT, YNNKEL (reference sequence). The CDR3 loop spans 17 amino acids.

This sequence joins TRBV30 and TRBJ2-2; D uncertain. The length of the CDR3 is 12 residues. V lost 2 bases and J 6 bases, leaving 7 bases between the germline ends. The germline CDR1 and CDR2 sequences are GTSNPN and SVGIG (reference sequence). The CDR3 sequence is CAWSPVPGELFF. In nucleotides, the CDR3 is TGTGCCTGGAGTCCCGTACCCGGGGAGCTGTTTTTT.

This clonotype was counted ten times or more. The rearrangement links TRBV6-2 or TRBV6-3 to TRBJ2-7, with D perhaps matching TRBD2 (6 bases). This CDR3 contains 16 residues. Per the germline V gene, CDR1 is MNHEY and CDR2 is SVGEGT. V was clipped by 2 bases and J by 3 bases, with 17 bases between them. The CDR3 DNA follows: TGTGCCAGCAGTTACACCCAACTAGCTGCGGTCTACGAGCAGTACTTC. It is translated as CASSYTQLAAVYEQYF.

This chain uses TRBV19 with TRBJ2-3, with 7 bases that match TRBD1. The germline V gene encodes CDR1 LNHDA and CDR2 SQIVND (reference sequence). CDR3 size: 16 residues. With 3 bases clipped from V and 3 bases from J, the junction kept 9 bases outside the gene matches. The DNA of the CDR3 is TGTGCCAGTAGTATGGGAATCGACAGGGTAACAGATACGCAGTATTTT. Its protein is CASSMGIDRVTDTQYF.

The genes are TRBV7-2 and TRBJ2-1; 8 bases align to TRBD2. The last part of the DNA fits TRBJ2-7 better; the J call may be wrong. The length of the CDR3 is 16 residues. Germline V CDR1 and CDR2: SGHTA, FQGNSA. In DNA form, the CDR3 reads TGTGCCAGCAGCTCCAGCGGGAGCCTTTCCTACAATGAGCAGTACTTC. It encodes CASSSSGSLSYNEQYF.